This T cell receptor beta chain was recovered during a study of response to subunit inactivated influenza vaccine. TCRdb re-called the RT-PCR reads through MiXCR, storing one row per CDR3 protein. The table includes around 570,000 distinct CDR3 sequences, around 11% detected once. A few counts support this clonotype. CDR1 and CDR2 (germline): SQVTM, ANQGSEA. The CDR3 covers 12 residues. Trimming shortened V by 1 base and J by 4 bases, and 8 bases separated the two germline ends. These same data were also listed under a study on T cells expressing NK-cell markers. That report adds: It was by 5'RACE template switching with UMIs that TCR beta cDNA was made. In roughly six donors, dominant NKG2C+ clonotypes were about 1.0-7.5% of CD8+ T cells. Researchers report these clonotypes also headed the CD3+CD56-NKG2C+ fraction in a handful of donors. Expanded NKG2C+ T cell clones were not confirmed as HCMV-specific.

This TCR derives from a man aged 45-65 years who received an inactivated influenza vaccine. The sequences come from PBMCs from blood, collected on the day of vaccination. The chain employs TRBV29-1 and TRBJ2-7; the D gene is possibly TRBD1 (5 bases). CDR3 DNA sequence: TGCAGCGTTGAAGGGAAGGGGTACGAGCAGTACTTC. This sequence encodes CSVEGKGYEQYF.